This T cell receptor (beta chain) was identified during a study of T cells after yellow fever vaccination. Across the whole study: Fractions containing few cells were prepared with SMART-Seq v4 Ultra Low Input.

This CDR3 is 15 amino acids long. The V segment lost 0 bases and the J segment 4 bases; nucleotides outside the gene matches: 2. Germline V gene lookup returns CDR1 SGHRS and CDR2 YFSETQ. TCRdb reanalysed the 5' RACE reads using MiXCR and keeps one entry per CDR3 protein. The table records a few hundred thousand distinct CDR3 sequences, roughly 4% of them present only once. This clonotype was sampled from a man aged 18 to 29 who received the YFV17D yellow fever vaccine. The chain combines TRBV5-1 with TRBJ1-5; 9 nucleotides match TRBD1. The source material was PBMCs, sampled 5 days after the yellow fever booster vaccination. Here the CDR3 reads CASSLDGTGNQPQHF. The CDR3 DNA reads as TGCGCCAGCAGCTTGGATGGGACAGGGAATCAGCCCCAGCATTTT.